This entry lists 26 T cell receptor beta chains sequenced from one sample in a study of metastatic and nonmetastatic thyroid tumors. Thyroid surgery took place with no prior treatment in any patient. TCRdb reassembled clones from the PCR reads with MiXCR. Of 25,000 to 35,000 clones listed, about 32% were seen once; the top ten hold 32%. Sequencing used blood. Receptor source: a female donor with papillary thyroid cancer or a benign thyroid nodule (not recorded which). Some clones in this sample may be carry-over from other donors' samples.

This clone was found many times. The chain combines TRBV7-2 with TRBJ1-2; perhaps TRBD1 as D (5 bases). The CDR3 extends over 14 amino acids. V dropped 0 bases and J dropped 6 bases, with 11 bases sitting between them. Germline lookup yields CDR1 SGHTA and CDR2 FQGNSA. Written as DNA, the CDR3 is TGTGCCAGCAGCTTAGCCCTCGGGGCCCATGGCTACACCTTC. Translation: CASSLALGAHGYTF.

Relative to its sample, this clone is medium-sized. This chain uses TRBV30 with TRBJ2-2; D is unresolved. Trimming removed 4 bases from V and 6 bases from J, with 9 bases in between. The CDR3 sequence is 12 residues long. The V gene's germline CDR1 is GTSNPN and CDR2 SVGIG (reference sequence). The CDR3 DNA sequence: TGTGCCTGGAAGCAAAGAGCCGGGGAGCTGTTTTTT. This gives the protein CAWKQRAGELFF.

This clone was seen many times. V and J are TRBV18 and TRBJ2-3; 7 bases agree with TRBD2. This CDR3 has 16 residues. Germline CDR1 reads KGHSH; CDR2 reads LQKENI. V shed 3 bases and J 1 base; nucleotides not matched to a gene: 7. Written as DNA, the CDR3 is TGTGCCAGCTCACCGGGAGGGTCTAGTCGCACAGATACGCAGTATTTT. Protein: CASSPGGSSRTDTQYF.

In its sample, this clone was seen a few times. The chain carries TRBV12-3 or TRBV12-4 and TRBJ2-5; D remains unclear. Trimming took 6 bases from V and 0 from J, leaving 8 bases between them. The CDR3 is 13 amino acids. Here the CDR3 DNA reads TGTGCCAGCAGCCAAGACTACCAAGAGACCCAGTACTTC. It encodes CASSQDYQETQYF.

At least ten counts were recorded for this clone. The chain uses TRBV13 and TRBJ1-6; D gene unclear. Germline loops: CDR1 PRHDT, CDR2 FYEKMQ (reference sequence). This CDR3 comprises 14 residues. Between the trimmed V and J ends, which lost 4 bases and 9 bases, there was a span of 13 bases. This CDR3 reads CASSSTGVGSPLHF. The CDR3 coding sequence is TGTGCCAGCAGCTCTACTGGGGTAGGTTCACCCCTCCACTTT.

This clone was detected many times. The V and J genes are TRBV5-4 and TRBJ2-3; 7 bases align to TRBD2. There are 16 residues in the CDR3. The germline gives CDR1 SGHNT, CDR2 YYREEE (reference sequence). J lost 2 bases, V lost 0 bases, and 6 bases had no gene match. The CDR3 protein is CASSLGTGGNTDTQYF. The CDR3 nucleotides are TGTGCCAGCAGCTTGGGGACCGGGGGGAACACAGATACGCAGTATTTT.

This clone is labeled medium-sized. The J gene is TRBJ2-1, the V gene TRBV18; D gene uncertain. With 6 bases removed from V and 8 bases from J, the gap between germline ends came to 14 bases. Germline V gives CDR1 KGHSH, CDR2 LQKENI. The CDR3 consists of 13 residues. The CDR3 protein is CASSEWVVDEQFF. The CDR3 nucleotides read TGTGCCAGCTCGGAGTGGGTCGTGGATGAGCAGTTCTTC.

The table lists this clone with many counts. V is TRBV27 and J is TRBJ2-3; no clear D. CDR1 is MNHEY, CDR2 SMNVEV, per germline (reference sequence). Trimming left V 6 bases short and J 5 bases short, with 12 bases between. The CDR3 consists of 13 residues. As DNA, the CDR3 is TGTGCCAGCAGCGACCCTAGGAAAGATACGCAGTATTTT. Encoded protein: CASSDPRKDTQYF.

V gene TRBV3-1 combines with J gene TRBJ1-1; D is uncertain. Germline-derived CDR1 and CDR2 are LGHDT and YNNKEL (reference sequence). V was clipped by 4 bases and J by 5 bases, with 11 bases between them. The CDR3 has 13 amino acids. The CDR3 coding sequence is TGTGCCAGCAGCCCCAACGGATGGACTGAAGCTTTCTTT. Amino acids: CASSPNGWTEAFF.

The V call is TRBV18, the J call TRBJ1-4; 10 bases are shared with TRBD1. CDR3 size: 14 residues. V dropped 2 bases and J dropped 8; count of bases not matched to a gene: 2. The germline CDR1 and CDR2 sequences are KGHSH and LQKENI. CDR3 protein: CASSPGTGVEKLFF. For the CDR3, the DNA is TGTGCCAGCTCACCAGGGACAGGGGTAGAAAAACTGTTTTTT.

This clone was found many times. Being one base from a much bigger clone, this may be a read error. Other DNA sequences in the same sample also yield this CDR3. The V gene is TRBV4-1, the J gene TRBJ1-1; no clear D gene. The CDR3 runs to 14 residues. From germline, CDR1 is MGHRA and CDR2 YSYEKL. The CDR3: CASSQEPGNTEAFF. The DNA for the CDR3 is TGTGCCAGCAGCCAAGAGCCGGGGAACACTGAAGCTTTCTTT.

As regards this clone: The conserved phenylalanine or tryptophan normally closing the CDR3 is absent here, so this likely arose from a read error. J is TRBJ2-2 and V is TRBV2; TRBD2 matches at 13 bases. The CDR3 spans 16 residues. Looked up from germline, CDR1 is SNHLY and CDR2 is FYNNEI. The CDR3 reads CSSSETSGRATGELFC. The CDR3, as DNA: TGTTCCAGCAGTGAAACTAGCGGGAGGGCAACCGGGGAGCTGTTTTGT.

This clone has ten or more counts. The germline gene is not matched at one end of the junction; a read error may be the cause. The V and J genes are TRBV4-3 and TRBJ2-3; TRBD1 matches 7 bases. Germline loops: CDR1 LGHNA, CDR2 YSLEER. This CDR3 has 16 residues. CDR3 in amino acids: CASSQDAFLDRPAGDF. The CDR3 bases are TGCGCCAGCAGCCAAGATGCCTTTTTGGACAGGCCCGCCGGGGATTTT.

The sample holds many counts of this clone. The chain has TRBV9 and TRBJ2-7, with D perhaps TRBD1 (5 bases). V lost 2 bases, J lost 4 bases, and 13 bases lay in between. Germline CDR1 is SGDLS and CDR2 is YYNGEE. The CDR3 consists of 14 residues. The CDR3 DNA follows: TGTGCCAGCAGCGTCCAAGGGGAAGGGTACGAGCAGTACTTC. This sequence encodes CASSVQGEGYEQYF.

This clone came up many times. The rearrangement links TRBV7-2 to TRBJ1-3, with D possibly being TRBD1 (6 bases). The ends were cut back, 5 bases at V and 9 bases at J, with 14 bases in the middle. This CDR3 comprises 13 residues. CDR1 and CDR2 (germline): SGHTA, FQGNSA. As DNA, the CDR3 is TGTGCCAGCAGCGCCCACAGGGAAACCACCATATATTTT. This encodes CASSAHRETTIYF.

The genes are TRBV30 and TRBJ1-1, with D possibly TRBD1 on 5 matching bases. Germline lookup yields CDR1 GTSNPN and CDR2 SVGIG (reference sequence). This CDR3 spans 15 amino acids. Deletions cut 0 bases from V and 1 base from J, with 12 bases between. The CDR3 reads CAWSVWGWGNTEAFF. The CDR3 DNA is TGTGCCTGGAGTGTGTGGGGGTGGGGGAACACTGAAGCTTTCTTT.

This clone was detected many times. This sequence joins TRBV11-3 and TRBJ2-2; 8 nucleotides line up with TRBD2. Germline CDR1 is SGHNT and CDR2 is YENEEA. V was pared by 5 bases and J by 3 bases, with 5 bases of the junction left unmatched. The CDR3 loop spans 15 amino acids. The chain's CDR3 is CASSDLAGHTGELFF. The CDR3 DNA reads TGTGCCAGCAGCGACCTAGCGGGCCACACCGGGGAGCTGTTTTTT.

The CDR3 nucleotides are TGTGCCAGCACTAGAGACTCCTACAATGAGCAGTTCTTC. Protein product: CASTRDSYNEQFF. The chain combines TRBV2 with TRBJ2-1; D ambiguous. The CDR3 spans 13 residues. Germline V gives CDR1 SNHLY, CDR2 FYNNEI. V was cut by 7 bases and J by 0 bases, with 7 bases left in between.

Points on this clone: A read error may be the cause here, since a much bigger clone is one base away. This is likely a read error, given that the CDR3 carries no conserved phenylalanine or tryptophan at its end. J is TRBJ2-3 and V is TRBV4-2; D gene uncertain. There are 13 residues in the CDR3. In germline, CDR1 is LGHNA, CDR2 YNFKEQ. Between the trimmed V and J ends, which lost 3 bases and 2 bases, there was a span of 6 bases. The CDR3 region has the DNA TGTGCCAGCAGCCAGGGTCTCACAGATACGCAGTATCTT. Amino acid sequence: CASSQGLTDTQYL.

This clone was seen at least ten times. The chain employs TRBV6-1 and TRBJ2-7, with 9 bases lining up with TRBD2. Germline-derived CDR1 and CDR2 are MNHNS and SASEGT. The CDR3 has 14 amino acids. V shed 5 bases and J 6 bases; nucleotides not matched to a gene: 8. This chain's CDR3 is CASSSIAGAGEQYF. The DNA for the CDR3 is TGTGCCAGCAGTTCTATAGCGGGAGCCGGCGAGCAGTACTTC.

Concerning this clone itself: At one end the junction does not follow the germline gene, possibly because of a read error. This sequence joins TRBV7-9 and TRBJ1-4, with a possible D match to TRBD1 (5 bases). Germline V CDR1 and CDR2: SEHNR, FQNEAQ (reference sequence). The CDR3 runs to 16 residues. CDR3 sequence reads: CASCSSGMAANEKLLF. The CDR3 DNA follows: TGTGCCAGCTGCTCCTCAGGGATGGCAGCTAATGAAAAACTGCTTTTT.

CDR3 amino acids: CASSNTGTGNEQFF. CDR3 bases: TGCGCCAGCAGCAATACCGGGACGGGCAATGAGCAGTTCTTC. The V call is TRBV5-1, the J call TRBJ2-1; D possibly uses TRBD1 or TRBD2 (5 bases each). V lost 4 bases to trimming and J lost 6 bases, with 14 bases between them. The germline V gene encodes CDR1 SGHRS and CDR2 YFSETQ. The length of the CDR3 is 14 residues.

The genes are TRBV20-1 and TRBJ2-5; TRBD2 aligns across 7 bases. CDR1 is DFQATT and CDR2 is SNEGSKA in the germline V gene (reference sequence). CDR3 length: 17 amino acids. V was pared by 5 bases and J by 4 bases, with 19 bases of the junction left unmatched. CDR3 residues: CSAGGWGLAGVGETQYF. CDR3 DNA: TGCAGTGCTGGGGGGTGGGGACTGGCGGGAGTTGGAGAGACCCAGTACTTC.

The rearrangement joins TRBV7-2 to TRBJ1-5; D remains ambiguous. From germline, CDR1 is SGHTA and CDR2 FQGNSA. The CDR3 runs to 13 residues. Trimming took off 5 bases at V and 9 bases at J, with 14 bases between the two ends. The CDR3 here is CASSRTRQTPQHF. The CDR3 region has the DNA TGTGCCAGCAGCCGCACCAGGCAGACGCCCCAGCATTTT.

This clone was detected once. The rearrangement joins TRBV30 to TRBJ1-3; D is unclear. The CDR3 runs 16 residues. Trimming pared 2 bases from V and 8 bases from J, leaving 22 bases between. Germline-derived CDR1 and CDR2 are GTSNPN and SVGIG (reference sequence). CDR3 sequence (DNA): TGTGCCTGGAGTTTACCCAGACTGTCCTCTGCACACACCATATATTTT. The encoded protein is CAWSLPRLSSAHTIYF.

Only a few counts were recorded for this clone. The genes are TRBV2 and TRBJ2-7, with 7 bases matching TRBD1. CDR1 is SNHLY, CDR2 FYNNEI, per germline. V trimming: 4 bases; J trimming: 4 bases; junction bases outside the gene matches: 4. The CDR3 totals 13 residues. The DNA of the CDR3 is TGTGCCAGCAGTGTTCAGGGGGTATACGAGCAGTACTTC. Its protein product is CASSVQGVYEQYF.